This T cell receptor (beta chain) emerged from a study of blood T cell repertoires in COVID-19. With 2 bases removed from V and 9 bases from J, the gap between germline ends came to 11 bases. Per the germline V gene, CDR1 is MDHEN and CDR2 is SYDVKM. The CDR3 contains 14 residues. The data were produced by immunoSEQ multiplex PCR, yet TCRdb's version contains in-frame clones alone and is incomplete. The sample holds about 80,000 clones, around nine tenths seen once. The rearrangement joins TRBV28 to TRBJ1-6; D ambiguous. Sequenced input: peripheral blood. The TCR originated in a man between 65 and 80 years old with active or convalescent COVID-19. CDR3 in amino acids: CASSLMVFSSPLHF. The DNA of the CDR3 is TGTGCCAGCAGTTTAATGGTCTTTAGTTCACCCCTCCACTTT.